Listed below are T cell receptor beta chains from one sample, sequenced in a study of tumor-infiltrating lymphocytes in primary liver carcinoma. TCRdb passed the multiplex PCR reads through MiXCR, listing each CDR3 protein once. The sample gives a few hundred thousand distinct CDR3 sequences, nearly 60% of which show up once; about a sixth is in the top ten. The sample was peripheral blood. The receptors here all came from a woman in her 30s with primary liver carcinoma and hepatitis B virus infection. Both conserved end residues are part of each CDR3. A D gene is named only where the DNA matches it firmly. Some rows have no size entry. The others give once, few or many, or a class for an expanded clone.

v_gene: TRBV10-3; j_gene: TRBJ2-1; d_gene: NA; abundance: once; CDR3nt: TGTGCCATCAAGGATGGACTGGCTGACAATAAGCAGTTCTTC; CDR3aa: CAIKDGLADNKQFF
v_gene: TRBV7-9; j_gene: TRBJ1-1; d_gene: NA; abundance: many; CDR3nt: TGTGCCAGCAGCTTAAGCAGGGTGGCTTTCTTT; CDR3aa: CASSLSRVAFF
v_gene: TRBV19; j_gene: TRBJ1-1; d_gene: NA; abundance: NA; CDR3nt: TGTGCCAGTAGTATAGGGGCAGTGAACACTGAAGCTTTCTTT; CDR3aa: CASSIGAVNTEAFF
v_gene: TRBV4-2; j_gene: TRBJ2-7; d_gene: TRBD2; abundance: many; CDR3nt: TGTGCCAGCAGCCGGGGGACTACCTACGAGCAGTACTTC; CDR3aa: CASSRGTTYEQYF
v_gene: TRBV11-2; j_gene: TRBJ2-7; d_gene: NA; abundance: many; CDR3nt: TGTGCCAGCAGCCTGCATCCTGGGAGCTCCTACGAGCAGTACTTC; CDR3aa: CASSLHPGSSYEQYF
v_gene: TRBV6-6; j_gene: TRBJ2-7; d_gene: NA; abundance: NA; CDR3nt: TGTGCCAGCAGTTCGGGACCTTTCTACGAGCAGTACTTC; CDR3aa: CASSSGPFYEQYF
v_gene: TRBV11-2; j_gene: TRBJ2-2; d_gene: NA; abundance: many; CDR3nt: TGTGCCAGCCGAGCTGTGAACACCGGGGAGCTGTTTTTT; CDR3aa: CASRAVNTGELFF
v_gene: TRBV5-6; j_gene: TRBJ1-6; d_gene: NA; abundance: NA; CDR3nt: TGTGCCAGCAGCTTGAAGGGCCTTAGGTCACCCCTCCACTTT; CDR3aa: CASSLKGLRSPLHF
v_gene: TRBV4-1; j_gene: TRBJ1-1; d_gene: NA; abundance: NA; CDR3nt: TGCGCCAGCAGCCAAGGTAGATGGAAGATGAACACTGAAGCTTTCTTT; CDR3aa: CASSQGRWKMNTEAFF
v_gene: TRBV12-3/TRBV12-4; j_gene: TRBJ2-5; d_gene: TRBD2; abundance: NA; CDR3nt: TGTGCCAGCAGTTACTCCGGGGGGGGAGGAGAGACCCAGTACTTC; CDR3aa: CASSYSGGGGETQYF
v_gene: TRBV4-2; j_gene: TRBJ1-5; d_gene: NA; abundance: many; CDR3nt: TGTGCCAGCAGCCAAGATGAGATGCAGCCCCAGCATTTT; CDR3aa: CASSQDEMQPQHF
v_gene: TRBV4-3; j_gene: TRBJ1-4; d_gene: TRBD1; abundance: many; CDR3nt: TGCGCCAGCAGCCAAGGGGACAGCGTTGGGTCTAATGAAAAACTGTTTTTT; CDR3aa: CASSQGDSVGSNEKLFF
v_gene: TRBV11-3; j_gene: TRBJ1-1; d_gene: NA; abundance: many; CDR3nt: TGTGCCAGCAGCCATGTAGGTCCAGCGAACACTGAAGCTTTCTTT; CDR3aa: CASSHVGPANTEAFF
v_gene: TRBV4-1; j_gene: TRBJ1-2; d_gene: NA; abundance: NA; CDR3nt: TGCGCCAGCAGCCAAGAAAGAGGGGATGGCTATGGCTACACCTTC; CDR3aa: CASSQERGDGYGYTF
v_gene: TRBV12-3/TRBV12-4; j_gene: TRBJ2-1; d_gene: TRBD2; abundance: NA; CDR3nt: TGTGCCAGCAGTTTGGCGGGGGGGAACAATGAGCAGTTCTTC; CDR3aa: CASSLAGGNNEQFF
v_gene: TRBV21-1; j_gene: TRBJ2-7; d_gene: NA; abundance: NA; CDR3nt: TGTGCCAGAGACAGGGTGGACTACGAGCAGTACTTC; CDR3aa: CARDRVDYEQYF
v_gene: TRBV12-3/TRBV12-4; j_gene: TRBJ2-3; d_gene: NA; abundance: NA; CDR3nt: TGTGCCTGCACCGATTTTGTAGGGCGACTGTACACAGATACGCAATATTTT; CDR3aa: CACTDFVGRLYTDTQYF
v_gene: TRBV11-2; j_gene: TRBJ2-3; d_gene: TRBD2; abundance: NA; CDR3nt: TGTGAAGCTGGAGTAGCGGGAGGGCTTATAGGCACAGATACACAGTATTTT; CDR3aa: CEAGVAGGLIGTDTQYF
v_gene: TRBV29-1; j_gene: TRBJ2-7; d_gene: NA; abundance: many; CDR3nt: TGCAGCGTTGTGGAAGGACCCTACGAGCAGTACTTC; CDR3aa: CSVVEGPYEQYF
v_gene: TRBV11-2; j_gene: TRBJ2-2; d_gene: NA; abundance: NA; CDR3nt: TGTGCCAGCAGCCCCGGTGGGAGTGCCCTCAACACTGGGCAGCTGTTTTTT; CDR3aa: CASSPGGSALNTGQLFF
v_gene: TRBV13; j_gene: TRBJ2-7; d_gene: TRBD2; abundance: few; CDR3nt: TGTGCCAGCAGCTCGCTGACTAGCGGCTACGAGCAGTACTTC; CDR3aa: CASSSLTSGYEQYF
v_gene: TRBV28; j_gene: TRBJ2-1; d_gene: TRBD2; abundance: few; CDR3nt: TGTGCCAGCAGTTCCACTAGCGTGGGCTTCGGCAATGAGCAGTTCTTC; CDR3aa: CASSSTSVGFGNEQFF
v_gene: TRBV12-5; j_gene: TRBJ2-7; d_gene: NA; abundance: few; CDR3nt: TGTGCTAGTGGTTTAGGGGGTACCTACGAGCAGTACTTC; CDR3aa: CASGLGGTYEQYF
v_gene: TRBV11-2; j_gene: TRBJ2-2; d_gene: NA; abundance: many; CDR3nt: TGTGCCAGCAGCCCCTTTCTCGTTAGGGCGGAGCTGTTTTTT; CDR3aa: CASSPFLVRAELFF
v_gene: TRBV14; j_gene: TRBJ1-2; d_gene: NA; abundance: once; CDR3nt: TGTGCCAGCAGCCGAGCCGGGACATGGAAACATGGCTACACCTTC; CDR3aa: CASSRAGTWKHGYTF
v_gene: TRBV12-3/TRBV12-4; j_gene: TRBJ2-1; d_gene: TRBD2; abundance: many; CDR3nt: TGTGCCAGCAGTCGTGAAGGCCCGGGACTAGAGGTGCAGTTCTTC; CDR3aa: CASSREGPGLEVQFF
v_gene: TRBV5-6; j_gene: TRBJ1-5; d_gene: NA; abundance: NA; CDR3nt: TGTGCCAGCAGCCGGCTGTCCGGGGCAGGGGAGCCCCAGCATTTT; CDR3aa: CASSRLSGAGEPQHF
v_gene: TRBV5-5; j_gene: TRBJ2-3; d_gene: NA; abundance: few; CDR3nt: TGTGCCAGCAGCTTGAGGATCACAGATACGCAGTATTTT; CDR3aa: CASSLRITDTQYF
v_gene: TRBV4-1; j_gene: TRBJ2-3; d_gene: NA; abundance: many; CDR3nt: TGCGCCAGCAGCCCCCCTTGGCCCACAGATACGCAGTATTTT; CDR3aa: CASSPPWPTDTQYF
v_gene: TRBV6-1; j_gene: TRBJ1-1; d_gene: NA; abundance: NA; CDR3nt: TGTGCCAGCAGTGAAGGTTATACGAACATTGAAGCTTTCTTT; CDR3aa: CASSEGYTNIEAFF
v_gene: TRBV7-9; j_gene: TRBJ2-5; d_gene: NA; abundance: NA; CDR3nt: TGTGCCAGCAGCCCCGCCGGAGGGATACAAGAGACCCAGTACTTC; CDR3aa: CASSPAGGIQETQYF